The 3 T cell receptor beta chains below come from one sample, sequenced in a study of cytomegalovirus exposure and HLA in healthy donors. The primer mix had 60 Vbeta and 13 Jbeta primers. Clones were read by immunoSEQ multiplex PCR, and TCRdb kept only the in-frame ones, dropping some. Of roughly 71,000 clones in the sample, 50% to 80% were seen once. Sequenced sample: PBMCs. The receptor set was obtained from a middle-aged man in good health and CMV-seropositive.

The chain joins TRBV27 to TRBJ2-3, with 8 bases matching TRBD1. The CDR3 sequence is 16 residues long. The germline gives CDR1 MNHEY, CDR2 SMNVEV (reference sequence). Unmatched junction bases numbered 12, after V lost 4 bases and J lost 6 bases. In DNA, the CDR3 is TGTGCCAGCAGTTCCCCAGGGGGCTTTTTTGGGGATACGCAGTATTTT. Encoded protein: CASSSPGGFFGDTQYF.

The chain couples TRBV5-6 to TRBJ2-7, with 8 bases matching TRBD1. The V and J ends lost 3 bases and 5 bases, in that order; junction bases with no gene match: 10. The CDR3 length is 15 residues. Germline loops: CDR1 SGHDT, CDR2 YYEEEE. CDR3 bases: TGTGCCAGCAGCTCCATGGACAGGGTTTACCACGAGCAGTACTTC. Encoded protein: CASSSMDRVYHEQYF.

The chain combines TRBV4-2 with TRBJ2-5, with D perhaps matching TRBD1 (5 bases). Trimming removed 11 bases from V and 3 bases from J, with 10 bases in between. The germline CDR1 and CDR2 sequences are LGHNA and YNFKEQ. CDR3 length: 11 amino acids. The CDR3 DNA sequence: TGTGCCGGGCCAGGGAAAGAGACCCAGTACTTC. Translating it yields CAGPGKETQYF.